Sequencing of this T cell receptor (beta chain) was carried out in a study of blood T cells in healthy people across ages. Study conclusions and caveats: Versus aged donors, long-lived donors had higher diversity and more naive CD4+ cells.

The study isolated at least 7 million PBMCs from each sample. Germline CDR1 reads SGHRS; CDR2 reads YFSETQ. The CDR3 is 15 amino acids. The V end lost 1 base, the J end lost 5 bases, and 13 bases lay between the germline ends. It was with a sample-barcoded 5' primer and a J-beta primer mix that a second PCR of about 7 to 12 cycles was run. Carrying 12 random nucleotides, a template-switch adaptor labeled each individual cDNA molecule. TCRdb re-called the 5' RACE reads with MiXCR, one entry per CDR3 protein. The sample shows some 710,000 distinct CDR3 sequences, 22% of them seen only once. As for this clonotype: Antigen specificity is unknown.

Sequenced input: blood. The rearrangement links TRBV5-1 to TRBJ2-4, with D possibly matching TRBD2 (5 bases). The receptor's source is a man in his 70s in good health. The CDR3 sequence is CASSLNPGNQNIQYF. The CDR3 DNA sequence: TGCGCCAGCAGCTTGAATCCCGGGAATCAAAACATTCAGTACTTC.